This entry lists 24 T cell receptor beta chains sequenced from one sample in a study of blood T cells in healthy people across ages (dated by TCRdb to the mid-2010s). Libraries were constructed by 5' RACE. Sequencing was carried out with an Illumina HiSeq 2500. A second PCR of roughly 6 to 11 cycles was run with a J-beta primer mix and a sample-barcoded 5' primer. TCRdb itself trimmed the public reads at Q25 with fastp, ran MiXCR and retained productive beta chains. Each entry is one CDR3 protein sequence, shown with its most common DNA and genes. The table for this sample lists hundreds of thousands of distinct CDR3 sequences; about 30% of them were counted only once. The ten most abundant clones make up approximately 15% of the sample. The specimen sequenced was blood. Source of these receptors: a woman older than 75 in good health. Donor details come from another sample of the same person, matched by shared clones.

The genes are TRBV5-1 and TRBJ2-3, with D possibly matching TRBD1 (6 bases). CDR3 length: 14 residues. Trimming cost V 9 bases and J 2 bases, with 16 bases left between them. The V gene's germline CDR1 is SGHRS and CDR2 YFSETQ. CDR3 residues: CANDRDTHTDTQYF. In nucleotides, the CDR3 is TGCGCCAACGACCGGGACACCCACACAGATACGCAGTATTTT.

Concerning this clonotype: A much larger clone differs from this one at a single base, so this may be a read error. The chain joins TRBV20-1 to TRBJ2-1; D might be TRBD1 (7 bases). This CDR3 region has 15 residues. CDR1 DFQATT and CDR2 SNEGSKA come from the germline V gene (reference sequence). Trimming took off 5 bases at V and 8 bases at J, with 22 bases between the two ends. The CDR3 reads CSAGDRQGGSDEQFF. Written as DNA, the CDR3 is TGCAGTGCTGGCGACCGACAGGGAGGCAGCGATGAGCAGTTCTTC.

The chain combines TRBV6-1 with TRBJ1-2; 7 nucleotides agree with TRBD1. J lost 8 bases, V lost 9 bases, and 18 bases had no gene match. Germline V gene data show CDR1 as MNHNS and CDR2 as SASEGT. This CDR3 has 15 amino acids. In DNA, the CDR3 is TGTGCCAGTAGAGAAGCGGCAGGGGGGGGTGGAGGCTACACCTTC. Translating gives CASREAAGGGGGYTF.

This clonotype was seen a few times. The rearrangement uses TRBV14 and TRBJ1-1, with no clear D. The V end was cut by 0 bases, the J end by 5 bases, with 16 bases between. Germline V gene lookup returns CDR1 SGHDN and CDR2 FVKESK. The CDR3 consists of 16 residues. CDR3 coding DNA: TGTGCCAGCAGCCAAGATCCTTTAGGTCTGGGGACTGAAGCTTTCTTT. It translates to CASSQDPLGLGTEAFF.

A remark on this clonotype: A much more abundant neighbour one base away suggests this may be a read error. The chain is built from TRBV5-1 and TRBJ1-1, with a weak D call TRBD1 (5 bases). This CDR3 has 15 amino acids. The germline CDR1 and CDR2 sequences are SGHRS and YFSETQ. CDR3 region: CASSPLTDWNAEAFF. The CDR3 region has the DNA TGCGCCAGCAGCCCTCTGACAGATTGGAACGCTGAAGCTTTCTTT. The variable domain in full, with the rest retrieved from reference TRBV5-1 and TRBJ1-1, is KAGVTQTPRYLIKTRGQQVTLSCSPISGHRSVSWYQQTPGQGLQFLFEYFSETQRNKGNFPGRFSGRQFSNSRSEMNVSTLELGDSALYLCASSPLTDWNAEAFFGQGTRLTVV.

In DNA form, the CDR3 reads TGCGCCAGCAGCCCTGTTCGACAGACTAACTATGGCTACACCTTC. Protein: CASSPVRQTNYGYTF. The chain joins TRBV5-1 to TRBJ1-2; D is perhaps TRBD1 (5 bases). There are 15 residues in the CDR3. V lost 4 bases and J 0 bases, leaving 13 bases between the germline ends. Germline CDR1 SGHRS, CDR2 YFSETQ.

Regarding this clonotype: It may be a read error: a sequence one base away is much more abundant. The chain combines TRBV10-3 with TRBJ2-1, with D perhaps matching TRBD1 or TRBD2 (5 bases each). CDR1 ENHRY and CDR2 SYGVKD come from the germline V gene. Trimming stripped 9 bases from V and 8 bases from J, with 17 bases between. CDR3 length equals 13 residues. CDR3 DNA: TGTGCCATGGGCGGACGGGGCTTCGATGAGCAGTTCTTC. This encodes CAMGGRGFDEQFF.

This clonotype has ten or more counts. The CDR3 reads CASSFIAGSSYNEQFF. CDR3 coding DNA: TGCGCCAGCAGCTTTATCGCGGGGAGCTCCTACAATGAGCAGTTCTTC. V is TRBV5-1 and J is TRBJ2-1, with D perhaps matching TRBD2 (6 bases). The CDR3 runs to 16 residues. Germline-derived CDR1 and CDR2 are SGHRS and YFSETQ. The V end lost 2 bases, the J end lost 0 bases, and 12 bases lay between the germline ends. The entire variable domain, with the rest obtained from reference TRBV5-1 and TRBJ2-1, is as follows: KAGVTQTPRYLIKTRGQQVTLSCSPISGHRSVSWYQQTPGQGLQFLFEYFSETQRNKGNFPGRFSGRQFSNSRSEMNVSTLELGDSALYLCASSFIAGSSYNEQFFGPGTRLTVL.

The chain is built from TRBV5-5 and TRBJ2-1, with D tentatively TRBD2 (6 bases). The CDR3 is 14 residues long. V gave up 1 base and J gave up 3 bases, with 8 bases separating them. Germline CDR1 is SGHKS and CDR2 is YYEKEE (reference sequence). The CDR3 nucleotides read TGTGCCAGCAGCTTGAAGGAGGGCTACAATGAGCAGTTCTTC. It encodes CASSLKEGYNEQFF.

V usage is TRBV5-1 and J usage is TRBJ2-5, with D hard to call. V was pared by 3 bases and J by 5 bases, with 8 bases between. The CDR3 has 12 amino acids. Per germline, CDR1 SGHRS and CDR2 YFSETQ. The CDR3 reads CASSSPWETQYF. The DNA of the CDR3 is TGCGCCAGCAGCTCACCATGGGAGACCCAGTACTTC.

This clonotype was detected ten times or more. The chain uses TRBV7-8 and TRBJ2-7; 7 positions agree with TRBD2. The CDR3 has 14 amino acids. The trim removed 5 bases at V and 3 bases at J, leaving 7 bases unmatched. The germline gives CDR1 SGHVS, CDR2 FQNEAQ. DNA of the CDR3: TGTGCCAGCAGCCGCGGGAGTCGGGTCTACGAGCAGTACTTC. This encodes CASSRGSRVYEQYF.

The chain carries TRBV20-1 and TRBJ1-1; D not certain. CDR1 is DFQATT, CDR2 SNEGSKA, per germline (reference sequence). CDR3 length equals 11 residues. The V end was cut by 0 bases, the J end by 2 bases, with 1 base between. CDR3 sequence reads: CSARDNTEAFF. Written as DNA, the CDR3 is TGCAGTGCTAGAGATAACACTGAAGCTTTCTTT.

This clonotype was observed a single time. The genes are TRBV3-1 and TRBJ2-2; 9 nucleotides line up with TRBD1. The CDR3 length is 16 residues. Trimming cost V 4 bases and J 7 bases; bases outside gene matches: 10. Germline V gives CDR1 LGHDT, CDR2 YNNKEL (reference sequence). CDR3 loop: CASSPPGQGKDGELFF. Written as DNA, the CDR3 is TGTGCCAGCAGCCCGCCGGGACAGGGTAAAGACGGGGAGCTGTTTTTT.

This clonotype was observed many times. This CDR3 is CASSLAQTGELGTQYF. Written as DNA, the CDR3 is TGTGCCAGCAGCTTAGCCCAGACAGGGGAGCTGGGGACCCAGTACTTC. The chain combines TRBV7-2 with TRBJ2-5; 8 nucleotides line up with TRBD1. The CDR3 is 16 residues long. V dropped 0 bases and J dropped 7; count of bases not matched to a gene: 10. Per germline, CDR1 SGHTA and CDR2 FQGNSA.

This rearrangement joins TRBV29-1 to TRBJ2-1; TRBD1 might be the D (6 bases). CDR1 is SQVTM, CDR2 ANQGSEA, per germline. The CDR3 covers 16 residues. Deletions cut 2 bases from V and 0 bases from J, with 14 bases between. CDR3 in DNA: TGCAGCGTTGAATCGGGACACAAGAGCTCCTACAATGAGCAGTTCTTC. Translation: CSVESGHKSSYNEQFF.

This clonotype was picked up a small number of times. The chain links TRBV28 to TRBJ2-7, with D perhaps TRBD2 (7 bases). The germline CDR1 and CDR2 sequences are MDHEN and SYDVKM. The CDR3 has 16 amino acids. Trimming took off 7 bases at V and 4 bases at J, with 23 bases between the two ends. For the CDR3, the DNA is TGTGCCAGCACCACTCCATTAGGGGGGGGCCGGTACGAGCAGTACTTC. Translating it yields CASTTPLGGGRYEQYF.

This clonotype was detected many times. V gene TRBV24-1 combines with J gene TRBJ2-1; D tentatively fits TRBD1 or TRBD2 (5 bases each). Germline V lookup: CDR1 KGHDR, CDR2 SFDVKD. CDR3 length equals 15 residues. With 0 bases removed from V and 4 bases from J, the gap between germline ends came to 9 bases. The CDR3 DNA is TGTGCCACCAGTGATTTGGGGGACCATTACAATGAGCAGTTCTTC. It translates to CATSDLGDHYNEQFF.

The V and J genes are TRBV12-3 or TRBV12-4 and TRBJ2-3; D remains unclear. V was clipped by 7 bases and J by 13 bases, with 27 bases between them. The CDR3 extends over 15 amino acids. CDR3 coding DNA: TGTGCCAGCACCGACGACCGATATCGCACAGATGCGGAGTATTTT. The encoded protein is CASTDDRYRTDAEYF.

The table lists this clonotype with many counts. The J gene is TRBJ2-6, the V gene TRBV7-2; 9 positions agree with TRBD1. CDR1 and CDR2 from the germline V gene are SGHTA and FQGNSA. J was trimmed by 2 bases and V by 0 bases; bases with no gene match: 11. The CDR3 consists of 20 residues. The CDR3 sequence: CASSLAIPVTGGAGANVLTF. The CDR3 bases are TGTGCCAGCAGCTTAGCCATTCCTGTCACAGGGGGCGCTGGGGCCAACGTCCTGACTTTC.

This clonotype appeared many times. V is TRBV6-2 or TRBV6-3 and J is TRBJ2-7; tentatively, D is TRBD1 (6 bases). This CDR3 spans 12 amino acids. Germline-derived CDR1 and CDR2 are MNHEY and SVGEGT. The germline V and J ends were trimmed by 6 bases and 6 bases, with 12 bases remaining between them. This CDR3 reads CASRHPRGEQYF. In DNA, the CDR3 is TGTGCCAGCAGACACCCCAGGGGCGAGCAGTACTTC.

The table lists this clonotype with a few counts. The chain carries TRBV12-3 or TRBV12-4 and TRBJ2-3, with unresolved D. Trimming shortened V by 3 bases and J by 0 bases, and 10 bases separated the two germline ends. CDR3 length: 15 residues. The CDR3 DNA reads TGTGCCAGCAGTTTTGGTACTTCTAGCACAGATACGCAGTATTTT. This gives the protein CASSFGTSSTDTQYF.

This clonotype occurred many times. This chain joins TRBV7-2 and TRBJ1-2; 10 nucleotides line up with TRBD1. The V gene end was trimmed by 5 bases and the J gene end by 13 bases; junction bases not matched to a gene: 13. The germline V gene encodes CDR1 SGHTA and CDR2 FQGNSA. The CDR3 has 14 amino acids. CDR3 in amino acids: CASSPRQGAARLTF. The CDR3 bases are TGTGCCAGCAGCCCACGACAGGGGGCGGCCCGTCTCACCTTC.

This clonotype came up a few times. CDR3 amino acids: CASSEGQDNQPQHF. The CDR3 bases are TGTGCCAGCAGTGAAGGCCAGGACAATCAGCCCCAGCATTTT. The chain joins TRBV2 to TRBJ1-5; D ambiguous. CDR1 is SNHLY and CDR2 is FYNNEI in the germline V gene. Trimming left V 1 base short and J 3 bases short, with 7 bases between. The length of the CDR3 is 14 residues.

This clonotype came up a few times. Just one base apart from a much larger clone, this may be a read error. CDR3 loop: CASSSQGCGEQYF. The CDR3 nucleotides are TGCGCCAGCAGCTCACAGGGGTGCGGCGAGCAGTACTTC. This sequence joins TRBV5-1 and TRBJ2-7; 7 bases align to TRBD1. V gave up 3 bases and J gave up 6 bases; unmatched junction bases: 6. CDR1 and CDR2 from the germline V gene are SGHRS and YFSETQ. This CDR3 is 13 amino acids long.